The T cell receptor (beta chain) under discussion was sequenced for a study of graft-versus-host responses after intestinal transplantation. In the study overall: Recipients underwent multivisceral, liver-intestinal, or isolated intestinal transplants. Every recipient had anti-thymocyte globulin induction and two to three years of tacrolimus plus steroids. Study results and caveats: Early HvG declines after transplant were associated with peak circulating GvH clone levels. Some GvH clones appeared in ileal mucosa or blood before recipient bone marrow.

This clone was seen once. Its specificity is unknown. From germline, CDR1 is SNHLY and CDR2 FYNNEI. The V and J ends lost 6 bases and 1 base, in that order; junction bases with no gene match: 7. The CDR3 contains 15 residues. The repertoire was sequenced with immunoSEQ multiplex PCR; TCRdb's copy has only in-frame clones and lacks some. Here the sample spans approximately 100,000 clones, more than 70% being singletons. The source is a human patient who received an intestinal transplant, so some T cells may come from the graft donor. Specimen: PBMCs, collected 255 days after intestinal transplant. V is TRBV2 and J is TRBJ2-7; 9 bases map to TRBD1. In nucleotides, the CDR3 is TGTGCCAGCAGGGCCGGGACAGGGTTTTCCTACGAGCAGTACTTC. Protein: CASRAGTGFSYEQYF.